This T cell receptor (beta chain) was found in a study of TIL therapy for anti-PD-1-resistant metastatic lung cancer. Findings and limits, study-wide: After infusion, TIL clonotypes partly replaced peripheral T cells and declined over months.

The libraries were made with immunoSEQ v3. Sequencing depth was 1.5 million to 2 million read pairs for survey level, roughly 5-6.5 million for deep. Assay: immunoSEQ multiplex PCR; the TCRdb copy retains only in-frame clones and omits some. The table has 30,000 or so clones, around two thirds seen once. Comments on this clone: Its specificity is not known.

The time point: pre-treatment sample, taken before nivolumab and TIL therapy. CDR3 length equals 13 residues. Looked up from germline, CDR1 is SGHDT and CDR2 is YYEEEE. Trimming pared 1 base from V and 4 bases from J, leaving 7 bases between. This sequence originates from a woman aged 25-80 years with non-small cell lung cancer. This chain joins TRBV5-6 and TRBJ2-3; no clear D gene. Sample: blood, taken at baseline. CDR3 nucleotide sequence: TGTGCCAGCAGCTTGTCGCTCGCAGATACGCAGTATTTT. Its translation is CASSLSLADTQYF.